These 27 T cell receptor beta chains were all obtained from the same sample, sequenced in a study of T cell responses to AZD1222 COVID-19 vaccine. This table comes from immunoSEQ multiplex PCR, and its TCRdb copy is limited to in-frame clones, with some not included. This table has some 170,000 clones, less than 90% appearing once. The sample in question was peripheral blood, obtained on day 0 of AZD1222 vaccination. These receptors came from an adult in good health.

The chain combines TRBV19 with TRBJ1-6, with D maybe TRBD1 (6 bases). Trimming shortened V by 10 bases and J by 9 bases, and 22 bases separated the two germline ends. Germline V gene sequence: CDR1 LNHDA, CDR2 SQIVND (reference sequence). The CDR3 contains 15 residues. The CDR3 DNA reads TGTGCCACCTCCGGGGCCACAGGGCGCACTTCACCCCTCCACTTT. This gives the protein CATSGATGRTSPLHF.

This clone was seen once. The chain combines TRBV7-2 with TRBJ2-1; the match to TRBD2 covers 7 bases. This CDR3 is 17 amino acids long. V gave up 3 bases and J gave up 0 bases; unmatched junction bases: 8. CDR1 SGHTA and CDR2 FQGNSA come from the germline V gene. CDR3 residues: CASSFSGVGSSYNEQFF. As DNA, the CDR3 is TGTGCCAGCAGCTTCAGCGGGGTTGGTAGCTCCTACAATGAGCAGTTCTTC.

The chain joins TRBV7-3 to TRBJ2-7, with 7 bases identical to TRBD2. V dropped 2 bases and J dropped 2; count of bases not matched to a gene: 6. From germline, CDR1 is SGHTA and CDR2 FQGTGA. The CDR3 spans 15 residues. CDR3 residues: CASSLEAGPTYEQYF. CDR3 DNA: TGTGCCAGCAGCTTAGAAGCGGGGCCTACCTACGAGCAGTACTTC.

This chain joins TRBV10-3 and TRBJ2-3, with 7 bases identical to TRBD2. Looked up from germline, CDR1 is ENHRY and CDR2 is SYGVKD. The CDR3 totals 13 residues. V shed 6 bases, J shed 5 bases, and the junction held 5 bases outside the gene matches. The chain's CDR3 is CAIRVGLLDTQYF. In nucleotides, the CDR3 is TGTGCCATCAGGGTGGGACTACTAGATACGCAGTATTTT.

The V and J genes are TRBV7-6 and TRBJ2-3; 13 bases map to TRBD2. Germline values: CDR1 SGHVS, CDR2 FNYEAQ. CDR3 length: 16 amino acids. The junction had 4 bases not matched to a gene; V was cut back by 5 bases and J by 2 bases. The CDR3 is CASSKLAGGVTDTQYF. CDR3 coding DNA: TGTGCCAGCAGCAAACTAGCGGGAGGGGTCACAGATACGCAGTATTTT. Full variable domain (remainder filled in from reference TRBV7-6 and TRBJ2-3): GAGVSQSPRYKVTKRGQDVALRCDPISGHVSLYWYRQALGQGPEFLTYFNYEAQQDKSGLPNDRFSAERPEGSISTLTIQRTEQRDSAMYRCASSKLAGGVTDTQYFGPGTRLTVL.

This rearrangement joins TRBV18 to TRBJ1-6; D is possibly TRBD1 (6 bases). CDR1 is KGHSH and CDR2 is LQKENI in the germline V gene. V was shortened by 6 bases and J by 4 bases, with 10 bases between the two germline ends. CDR3 length equals 14 residues. CDR3 in DNA: TGTGCCAGCTCCACGGACAGTTATAATTCACCCCTCCACTTT. This translates into CASSTDSYNSPLHF.

This clone occurred a few times. The chain has TRBV6-2 or TRBV6-3 and TRBJ2-7, with D possibly TRBD2 on 5 matching bases. Deletions cut 6 bases from V and 3 bases from J, with 9 bases between. Germline values: CDR1 MNHEY, CDR2 SVGEGT. The length of the CDR3 is 12 residues. CDR3 sequence reads: CASSLAIYEQYF. As DNA, the CDR3 is TGTGCCAGCAGCTTAGCGATCTACGAGCAGTACTTC.

This clone has only one observation. V is TRBV6-4 and J is TRBJ2-7; a possible D gene is TRBD2 (5 bases). The germline V gene encodes CDR1 MRHNA and CDR2 SNTAGT. This CDR3 comprises 15 residues. V lost 0 bases, J lost 0 bases, and 9 bases lay in between. CDR3 sequence: CASSDSSRGSYEQYF. In DNA form, the CDR3 reads TGTGCCAGCAGTGACTCGAGTCGGGGCTCCTACGAGCAGTACTTC.

The gene calls are TRBV6-4 and TRBJ2-3; the match to TRBD2 covers 8 bases. Germline V gene sequence: CDR1 MRHNA, CDR2 SNTAGT. This CDR3 has 15 amino acids. V lost 3 bases and J lost 4; bases outside the gene matches: 6. The CDR3 protein is CASSDRGGHADTQYF. The CDR3 DNA reads as TGTGCCAGCAGTGATCGGGGGGGCCACGCAGATACGCAGTATTTT.

This clone has only one observation. The rearrangement joins TRBV25-1 to TRBJ2-1; 13 nucleotides align to TRBD2. Per the germline V gene, CDR1 is MGHDK and CDR2 is SYGVNS. CDR3 length equals 16 residues. V lost 2 bases, J lost 8 bases, and 6 bases stayed unmatched. The CDR3, as DNA: TGTGCCAGCAGTGAAGATACTAGCGGGAGGGCCGATGAGCAGTTCTTC. Its translation is CASSEDTSGRADEQFF.

J is TRBJ2-3 and V is TRBV3-1 (or the pseudogene TRBV3-2); 9 bases map to TRBD2. V was pared by 1 base and J by 4 bases, with 9 bases of the junction left unmatched. Germline-derived CDR1 and CDR2 are LGHDT and YNNKEL (reference sequence). The CDR3 totals 17 residues. The CDR3 DNA follows: TGTGCCAGCAGCCAAGCTGGCGCGGGGGGGCATGCAGATACGCAGTATTTT. Its protein is CASSQAGAGGHADTQYF.

This clone was counted only a few times. The rearrangement links TRBV3-1 (or the pseudogene TRBV3-2) to TRBJ1-6; 8 bases are a match to TRBD1. The CDR3 covers 14 residues. The germline CDR1 and CDR2 sequences are LGHDT and YNNKEL (reference sequence). V lost 6 bases to trimming and J lost 6 bases; unmatched junction nucleotides: 4. The CDR3: CASSNTGGNSPLHF. Written as DNA, the CDR3 is TGTGCCAGCAGTAATACAGGGGGTAATTCACCCCTCCACTTT.

The DNA for the CDR3 is TGTGCCAGCAGTCTGTCAGCGGGGGGGAGAACCGGGGAGCTGTTTTTT. Its translation: CASSLSAGGRTGELFF. The chain carries TRBV3-1 (or the pseudogene TRBV3-2) and TRBJ2-2; 10 positions agree with TRBD2. CDR1 LGHDT and CDR2 YNNKEL come from the germline V gene (reference sequence). Trimming took 6 bases from V and 5 from J; bases not matched to a gene: 9. The CDR3 runs to 16 residues.

The chain employs TRBV6-2 or TRBV6-3 and TRBJ2-1; TRBD2 is a possible D gene (6 bases). V lost 0 bases to trimming and J lost 2 bases, with 11 bases between them. The CDR3 contains 16 residues. Looked up from germline, CDR1 is MNHEY and CDR2 is SVGEGT. The CDR3 DNA reads TGTGCCAGCAGTTACTCAGCGGGTTCCCCCTACAATGAGCAGTTCTTC. Its translation: CASSYSAGSPYNEQFF.

The V and J genes are TRBV27 and TRBJ2-3, with D possibly matching TRBD2 (6 bases). The germline V gene encodes CDR1 MNHEY and CDR2 SMNVEV (reference sequence). The ends were cut back, 6 bases at V and 6 bases at J, with 16 bases in the middle. The CDR3 consists of 14 residues. The CDR3: CASSLPGAIDTQYF. The CDR3, as DNA: TGTGCCAGCAGCCTCCCGGGAGCAATTGATACGCAGTATTTT.

V is TRBV28 and J is TRBJ1-1; tentative D call: TRBD1 (5 bases). The germline V and J ends were trimmed by 5 bases and 11 bases, with 18 bases remaining between them. The germline V gene has CDR1 MDHEN and CDR2 SYDVKM. The CDR3 totals 13 residues. CDR3 sequence reads: CASSLRQPPEAFF. For the CDR3, the DNA is TGTGCCAGCAGTCTAAGACAGCCCCCAGAGGCTTTCTTT.

The rearrangement links TRBV5-4 to TRBJ2-4; TRBD2 matches 7 bases. The CDR3 covers 15 residues. Per germline, CDR1 SGHNT and CDR2 YYREEE (reference sequence). V was clipped by 4 bases and J by 0 bases; unmatched bases: 4. For the CDR3, the DNA is TGTGCCAGCAGCCAAGCGGGACTAGCCAAAAACATTCAGTACTTC. Its translation is CASSQAGLAKNIQYF.

The V gene is TRBV6-5, the J gene TRBJ1-1, with 9 nucleotides matching TRBD1. The CDR3 is made up of 14 amino acids. CDR1 is MNHEY, CDR2 SVGAGI, per germline. Losses at the gene ends were 5 bases for V and 5 bases for J; bases not matched to a gene: 6. CDR3 coding DNA: TGTGCCAGCAGTACGACAGGGGGGATAACTGAAGCTTTCTTT. This encodes CASSTTGGITEAFF.

The gene calls are TRBV5-6 and TRBJ2-3; maybe TRBD2 (6 bases). V lost 3 bases to trimming and J lost 4 bases, with 15 bases between them. CDR3 length equals 15 residues. Germline CDR1 SGHDT, CDR2 YYEEEE. The chain's CDR3 is CASSWRDDSADTQYF. The CDR3 nucleotides read TGTGCCAGCAGCTGGCGGGACGACAGTGCAGATACGCAGTATTTT. The complete variable domain, with remaining parts taken from reference TRBV5-6 and TRBJ2-3, reads DAGVTQSPTHLIKTRGQQVTLRCSPKSGHDTVSWYQQALGQGPQFIFQYYEEEERQRGNFPDRFSGHQFPNYSSELNVNALLLGDSALYLCASSWRDDSADTQYFGPGTRLTVL.

The CDR3: CAWSVSRVRPIGGYTF. Here the CDR3 DNA reads TGTGCCTGGAGTGTAAGCCGGGTGCGCCCTATCGGTGGCTACACCTTC. V and J are TRBV30 and TRBJ1-2; no clear D. Germline-derived CDR1 and CDR2 are GTSNPN and SVGIG (reference sequence). V gave up 0 bases and J gave up 7 bases, with 21 bases separating them. The CDR3 is 16 residues long. Together with reference TRBV30 and TRBJ1-2, the CDR3 gives the full variable domain: SQTIHQWPATLVQPVGSPLSLECTVEGTSNPNLYWYRQAAGRGLQLLFYSVGIGQISSEVPQNLSASRPQDRQFILSSKKLLLSDSGFYLCAWSVSRVRPIGGYTFGSGTRLTVV.

This chain uses TRBV5-5 with TRBJ1-1, with D maybe TRBD1 (6 bases). The CDR3 is 16 residues long. Trimming cost V 4 bases and J 0 bases, with 16 bases left between them. Germline lookup yields CDR1 SGHKS and CDR2 YYEKEE (reference sequence). CDR3 sequence reads: CASSNDRISLNTEAFF. DNA for the CDR3: TGTGCCAGCAGCAACGACAGGATCTCTTTGAACACTGAAGCTTTCTTT.

The rearrangement links TRBV14 to TRBJ2-2, with unresolved D. CDR1 is SGHDN and CDR2 is FVKESK in the germline V gene. This CDR3 contains 13 residues. V dropped 4 bases and J dropped 6 bases, with 9 bases sitting between them. The CDR3 DNA is TGTGCCAGCAGCCTAGTAATCTCCGGGGAGCTGTTTTTT. Encoded protein: CASSLVISGELFF.

This sequence joins TRBV4-2 and TRBJ1-5; D remains ambiguous. Trimming pared 0 bases from V and 3 bases from J, leaving 9 bases between. This CDR3 spans 15 amino acids. The germline V gene encodes CDR1 LGHNA and CDR2 YNFKEQ. The CDR3 loop is CASSQDSRSNQPQHF. The CDR3 bases are TGTGCCAGCAGCCAAGATTCACGTTCCAATCAGCCCCAGCATTTT.

The rearrangement joins TRBV10-1 to TRBJ2-1, with 13 bases fitting TRBD2. Per germline, CDR1 WNHNN and CDR2 SYGVQD (reference sequence). The CDR3 loop spans 16 amino acids. With 6 bases clipped from V and 5 bases from J, the junction kept 7 bases outside the gene matches. CDR3 in DNA: TGCGCCAGCAGCCGACAACTAGCGGGAGGGGACAATGAGCAGTTCTTC. It translates to CASSRQLAGGDNEQFF.

The rearrangement joins TRBV9 to TRBJ2-1, with TRBD2 matching 16 bases. In germline, CDR1 is SGDLS, CDR2 YYNGEE. The CDR3 has 16 residues. V trimming: 3 bases; J trimming: 9 bases; junction bases outside the gene matches: 6. CDR3 protein: CASSEGTSGRASEQFF. The CDR3 nucleotides read TGTGCCAGCAGCGAAGGGACTAGCGGGAGGGCCAGTGAGCAGTTCTTC.

The chain has TRBV19 and TRBJ1-5; 7 nucleotides align to TRBD1. The trim removed 7 bases at V and 4 bases at J, leaving 10 bases unmatched. Germline CDR1 and CDR2: LNHDA and SQIVND (reference sequence). The CDR3 has 15 residues. CDR3 loop: CASKTPGTDNQPQHF. In DNA form, the CDR3 reads TGTGCCAGTAAAACTCCCGGGACAGATAATCAGCCCCAGCATTTT.

This CDR3 is CASSSLDRSNTEAFF. For the CDR3, the DNA is TGTGCCAGCAGCTCCCTGGACAGGTCGAACACTGAAGCTTTCTTT. J is TRBJ1-1 and V is TRBV7-2; 7 bases match TRBD1. The CDR3 totals 15 residues. Unmatched junction bases numbered 6, after V lost 4 bases and J lost 1 base. Germline V gives CDR1 SGHTA, CDR2 FQGNSA.